These 15 T cell receptor beta chains were all obtained from the same sample, sequenced in a study of blood T cell repertoires in COVID-19. Assay used: immunoSEQ multiplex PCR; TCRdb lists only in-frame clones, some missing. The profile covers 88,000 or so clones, with approximately 82% appearing a single time and about 9% taken by the ten largest. The specimen was peripheral blood. The receptors originated from a human donor in a cohort sampled during active COVID-19.

V and J are TRBV3-1 (or the pseudogene TRBV3-2) and TRBJ2-3, with 11 bases aligning to TRBD2. The germline V gene encodes CDR1 LGHDT and CDR2 YNNKEL (reference sequence). Trimming removed 0 bases from V and 6 bases from J; junction bases left unmatched: 5. The CDR3 covers 16 residues. In DNA form, the CDR3 reads TGTGCCAGCAGCCAAGATAGCGGGGGGGCCGGGGATACGCAGTATTTT. Its protein product is CASSQDSGGAGDTQYF.

The rearrangement joins TRBV11-3 to TRBJ2-7; 8 bases agree with TRBD1. V was clipped by 2 bases and J by 3 bases; unmatched bases: 3. This CDR3 comprises 14 residues. CDR1 and CDR2 (germline): SGHNT, YENEEA. The CDR3 DNA reads TGTGCCAGCAGCTTAAGAGGACAGGGCTACGAGCAGTACTTC. This codes for CASSLRGQGYEQYF.

This chain connects TRBV11-2 to TRBJ1-4; D may be TRBD1 (5 bases). Trimming cost V 5 bases and J 6 bases, with 19 bases left between them. Germline CDR1 is SGHAT and CDR2 is FQNNGV. This CDR3 has 16 amino acids. CDR3 DNA sequence: TGTGCCAGCAGCCGGGGGGGGTCAGGGAGAGATGAAAAACTGTTTTTT. It codes for CASSRGGSGRDEKLFF.

The chain couples TRBV7-8 to TRBJ1-5, with 8 bases matching TRBD1. The CDR3 totals 16 residues. The junction had 10 bases not matched to a gene; V was cut back by 5 bases and J by 4 bases. Per the germline V gene, CDR1 is SGHVS and CDR2 is FQNEAQ. The CDR3 is CASSPLDRAGNQPQHF. For the CDR3, the DNA is TGTGCCAGCAGCCCTTTGGACAGGGCAGGAAATCAGCCCCAGCATTTT.

V is TRBV5-6 and J is TRBJ1-2; weak D call: TRBD1 (5 bases). CDR1 SGHDT and CDR2 YYEEEE come from the germline V gene. V gave up 1 base and J gave up 7 bases, with 17 bases separating them. The CDR3 has 15 amino acids. The CDR3 DNA reads as TGTGCCAGCAGCTTGTGGGGCCCCCGGGAGGGTGGCTACACCTTC. The encoded protein is CASSLWGPREGGYTF. Combining the CDR3 with reference TRBV5-6 and TRBJ1-2 gives the whole variable domain DAGVTQSPTHLIKTRGQQVTLRCSPKSGHDTVSWYQQALGQGPQFIFQYYEEEERQRGNFPDRFSGHQFPNYSSELNVNALLLGDSALYLCASSLWGPREGGYTFGSGTRLTVV.

The V call is TRBV9, the J call TRBJ2-3; 9 positions match TRBD2. The CDR3 is 17 amino acids. CDR1 is SGDLS, CDR2 YYNGEE, per germline. V lost 3 bases to trimming and J lost 5 bases; unmatched junction nucleotides: 13. CDR3 sequence (DNA): TGTGCCAGCAGCGGGGCCGGGGTAGCGGGAGTCGGAGATACGCAGTATTTT. Translated, it gives CASSGAGVAGVGDTQYF.

In its sample, this clone was seen once. This chain uses TRBV10-3 with TRBJ2-5; 7 bases fit TRBD1. Germline V lookup: CDR1 ENHRY, CDR2 SYGVKD. The J segment lost 3 bases and the V segment lost 5 bases, leaving 3 bases of the junction unmatched. This CDR3 spans 13 amino acids. DNA for the CDR3: TGTGCCATCAGTCCGGGACAGAAAGAGACCCAGTACTTC. Translating gives CAISPGQKETQYF.

The V gene is TRBV6-6, the J gene TRBJ2-2; the match to TRBD1 covers 9 bases. There are 15 residues in the CDR3. Looked up from germline, CDR1 is MNHNY and CDR2 is SVGAGI (reference sequence). Trimming at V came to 0 bases and at J to 6 bases, leaving 2 bases not matched to a gene. CDR3 in DNA: TGTGCCAGCAGTTACTCGAGACAGGGGGCCGGGGAGCTGTTTTTT. This codes for CASSYSRQGAGELFF.

The chain carries TRBV29-1 and TRBJ2-1; TRBD2 matches at 8 bases. The germline V gene has CDR1 SQVTM and CDR2 ANQGSEA. Trimming took 1 base from V and 7 from J; bases not matched to a gene: 9. The CDR3 consists of 15 residues. CDR3 nucleotides: TGCAGCGTTGAAGGGGCAGCGGGGGCAAGGAATGAGCAGTTCTTC. Its translation is CSVEGAAGARNEQFF.

The chain couples TRBV5-1 to TRBJ1-3; D not resolved. The V gene's germline CDR1 is SGHRS and CDR2 YFSETQ. The CDR3 contains 14 residues. The germline V and J ends were trimmed by 0 bases and 3 bases, with 7 bases remaining between them. CDR3 protein: CASSLAGYGNTIYF. Written as DNA, the CDR3 is TGCGCCAGCAGCTTGGCAGGATATGGAAACACCATATATTTT.

This sequence joins TRBV7-2 and TRBJ1-4, with 7 bases fitting TRBD1. CDR3 length: 17 residues. After removal of 1 base from V and 5 bases from J, the junction contained 10 bases not matched to a gene. In germline, CDR1 is SGHTA, CDR2 FQGNSA. Written as DNA, the CDR3 is TGTGCCAGCAGCTTAGTAGACTGGTCAGGGGGGAATGAAAAACTGTTTTTT. Its protein product is CASSLVDWSGGNEKLFF.

The chain employs TRBV6-1 and TRBJ2-1; 9 bases are shared with TRBD1. V trimming: 0 bases; J trimming: 3 bases; junction bases outside the gene matches: 6. Germline CDR1 is MNHNS and CDR2 is SASEGT. The CDR3 consists of 17 residues. The CDR3 DNA follows: TGTGCCAGCAGTGAAGCGGATTGGGGACAGGGCTACAATGAGCAGTTCTTC. This gives the protein CASSEADWGQGYNEQFF.

The chain recombines TRBV5-1 with TRBJ2-1; TRBD1 matches 7 bases. The CDR3 loop spans 15 amino acids. The V and J ends lost 0 bases and 7 bases, in that order; junction bases with no gene match: 7. Per germline, CDR1 SGHRS and CDR2 YFSETQ. Here the CDR3 DNA reads TGCGCCAGCAGCTTGGAGGGACAGTCCCCGAATGAGCAGTTCTTC. Its translation is CASSLEGQSPNEQFF.

Only one count was recorded for this clone. The chain carries TRBV5-5 and TRBJ2-5; 8 bases are shared with TRBD1. The CDR3 is made up of 14 amino acids. Per the germline V gene, CDR1 is SGHKS and CDR2 is YYEKEE (reference sequence). V lost 0 bases to trimming and J lost 7 bases; unmatched junction nucleotides: 5. This CDR3 is CASSLVGQAGTQYF. In DNA form, the CDR3 reads TGTGCCAGCAGCTTGGTGGGACAGGCCGGGACCCAGTACTTC.

This chain uses TRBV28 with TRBJ2-5, with 9 nucleotides matching TRBD2. This CDR3 is built from 15 residues. Trimming at V came to 2 bases and at J to 0 bases, leaving 1 base not matched to a gene. Germline loops: CDR1 MDHEN, CDR2 SYDVKM. CDR3 loop: CASSLLAGYQETQYF. The CDR3 nucleotides are TGTGCCAGCAGTTTACTAGCGGGATACCAAGAGACCCAGTACTTC.